These T cell receptor beta chains were read from a single sample in a study of blood T cell repertoires in COVID-19. Some clones are missing from TCRdb's copy, which holds only in-frame ones; the method was immunoSEQ multiplex PCR. The sample includes about 140,000 clones, roughly 84% of them seen just once. Sample: peripheral blood. The receptors here all came from a human donor in a cohort sampled during active COVID-19. Both conserved end residues are part of each CDR3. Each record gives: V gene, D gene, clone size, J gene, CDR3 protein, CDR3 DNA. D genes are given only for firm matches. Some rows mark clone size as missing; the rest say once, few, many or name a class of expanded clone.

V gene: TRBV5-1; D gene: TRBD1; clone size: -; J gene: TRBJ1-2; CDR3 protein: CASSSQGADGYTF; CDR3 DNA: TGCGCCAGCAGCTCACAGGGGGCGGATGGCTACACCTTC
V gene: TRBV4-3; D gene: -; clone size: -; J gene: TRBJ2-7; CDR3 protein: CASSQAGGSYEQYF; CDR3 DNA: TGCGCCAGCAGCCAAGCAGGGGGGAGTTACGAGCAGTACTTC
V gene: TRBV19; D gene: TRBD2; clone size: once; J gene: TRBJ2-2; CDR3 protein: CASTPGLAGGEDTGELFF; CDR3 DNA: TGTGCCAGTACCCCGGGACTAGCGGGAGGGGAGGACACCGGGGAGCTGTTTTTT
V gene: TRBV5-1; D gene: TRBD1; clone size: -; J gene: TRBJ2-7; CDR3 protein: CASSGGQGDHEQYF; CDR3 DNA: TGCGCCAGCAGCGGGGGACAGGGGGACCACGAGCAGTACTTC
V gene: TRBV2; D gene: -; clone size: -; J gene: TRBJ1-4; CDR3 protein: CASRAQGNNEKLFF; CDR3 DNA: TGTGCCAGCAGGGCCCAGGGGAATAATGAAAAACTGTTTTTT
V gene: TRBV7-2; D gene: -; clone size: -; J gene: TRBJ1-1; CDR3 protein: CASSSSGLPPTEAFF; CDR3 DNA: TGTGCCAGCAGCTCGTCGGGACTCCCTCCGACTGAAGCTTTCTTT
V gene: TRBV30; D gene: TRBD1; clone size: -; J gene: TRBJ1-6; CDR3 protein: CAWSNRQGNSPLHF; CDR3 DNA: TGTGCCTGGAGTAATCGACAGGGGAATTCACCCCTCCACTTT
V gene: TRBV5-1; D gene: -; clone size: -; J gene: TRBJ1-1; CDR3 protein: CASSPGDILNTEAFF; CDR3 DNA: TGCGCCAGCAGCCCCGGGGACATCCTGAACACTGAAGCTTTCTTT
V gene: TRBV9; D gene: TRBD2; clone size: -; J gene: TRBJ2-3; CDR3 protein: CASSVPSGGSDTQYF; CDR3 DNA: TGTGCCAGCAGCGTGCCTAGCGGGGGTTCGGATACGCAGTATTTT
V gene: TRBV7-6; D gene: TRBD2; clone size: -; J gene: TRBJ2-1; CDR3 protein: CASSISGSSYNEQFF; CDR3 DNA: TGTGCCAGCAGCATTAGCGGGAGCTCCTACAATGAGCAGTTCTTC
V gene: TRBV19; D gene: TRBD1; clone size: many; J gene: TRBJ2-2; CDR3 protein: CASKIGVTGGANTGELFF; CDR3 DNA: TGTGCCAGTAAGATTGGAGTTACAGGGGGAGCGAACACCGGGGAGCTGTTTTTT
V gene: TRBV7-2; D gene: TRBD1; clone size: few; J gene: TRBJ2-2; CDR3 protein: CASSSTGTGRTGELFF; CDR3 DNA: TGTGCCAGCAGCTCGACCGGGACAGGGAGAACCGGGGAGCTGTTTTTT
V gene: TRBV7-9; D gene: -; clone size: -; J gene: TRBJ1-3; CDR3 protein: CASDGQGNTIYF; CDR3 DNA: TGTGCCAGCGATGGACAGGGAAACACCATATATTTT
V gene: TRBV30; D gene: -; clone size: -; J gene: TRBJ1-4; CDR3 protein: CAWNRESGEKLFF; CDR3 DNA: TGTGCCTGGAACAGGGAGAGTGGGGAAAAACTGTTTTTT
V gene: TRBV5-1; D gene: TRBD2; clone size: -; J gene: TRBJ2-3; CDR3 protein: CASSPQPSGGAGDTQYF; CDR3 DNA: TGCGCCAGCAGCCCCCAGCCTAGCGGGGGGGCTGGGGATACGCAGTATTTT
V gene: TRBV6-5; D gene: TRBD1; clone size: -; J gene: TRBJ2-7; CDR3 protein: CASSYSWDRDHEQYF; CDR3 DNA: TGTGCCAGCAGTTACTCGTGGGACAGGGACCACGAGCAGTACTTC
V gene: TRBV27; D gene: TRBD1; clone size: -; J gene: TRBJ2-7; CDR3 protein: CASTGRGLYEQYF; CDR3 DNA: TGTGCCAGCACGGGCAGGGGGCTTTACGAGCAGTACTTC
V gene: TRBV4-1; D gene: -; clone size: -; J gene: TRBJ2-7; CDR3 protein: CASSPSEARTYEQYF; CDR3 DNA: TGCGCCAGCAGCCCCTCGGAGGCGCGGACCTACGAGCAGTACTTC
V gene: TRBV7-2; D gene: -; clone size: -; J gene: TRBJ2-6; CDR3 protein: CASSLGPGGANVLTF; CDR3 DNA: TGTGCCAGCAGCTTAGGCCCTGGCGGGGCCAACGTCCTGACTTTC
V gene: TRBV7-9; D gene: -; clone size: -; J gene: TRBJ2-2; CDR3 protein: CASSKKDRKTGELFF; CDR3 DNA: TGTGCCAGCAGCAAGAAGGACAGAAAAACCGGGGAGCTGTTTTTT
V gene: TRBV5-1; D gene: TRBD1; clone size: once; J gene: TRBJ1-1; CDR3 protein: CASSQTGGRTEAFF; CDR3 DNA: TGCGCCAGCAGCCAGACAGGGGGGAGGACTGAAGCTTTCTTT
V gene: TRBV28; D gene: -; clone size: -; J gene: TRBJ2-1; CDR3 protein: CASRVEGVSYNEQFF; CDR3 DNA: TGTGCCAGCAGGGTCGAGGGCGTCTCCTACAATGAGCAGTTCTTC
V gene: TRBV5-1; D gene: TRBD2; clone size: -; J gene: TRBJ2-1; CDR3 protein: CASSLELAGIDNEQFF; CDR3 DNA: TGCGCCAGCAGCTTGGAGCTAGCGGGGATAGACAATGAGCAGTTCTTC
V gene: TRBV7-8; D gene: TRBD1; clone size: -; J gene: TRBJ1-2; CDR3 protein: CASSSGQNYGYTF; CDR3 DNA: TGTGCCAGCAGCTCGGGACAGAACTATGGCTACACCTTC
V gene: TRBV6-6; D gene: -; clone size: -; J gene: TRBJ1-2; CDR3 protein: CASTPRGGSSYGYTF; CDR3 DNA: TGTGCCAGCACCCCCCGCGGGGGATCGAGCTATGGCTACACCTTC
V gene: TRBV30; D gene: -; clone size: -; J gene: TRBJ1-1; CDR3 protein: CACGESTEAFF; CDR3 DNA: TGTGCCTGCGGGGAGAGCACTGAAGCTTTCTTT
V gene: TRBV19; D gene: -; clone size: once; J gene: TRBJ2-7; CDR3 protein: CASSSGRGKDEQYF; CDR3 DNA: TGTGCCAGTAGCTCAGGGCGTGGTAAGGACGAGCAGTACTTC
V gene: TRBV24-1; D gene: -; clone size: -; J gene: TRBJ1-3; CDR3 protein: CAPVGRERPWDGNTIYF; CDR3 DNA: TGTGCCCCCGTTGGGAGGGAGAGGCCGTGGGACGGAAACACCATATATTTT
V gene: TRBV6-6; D gene: -; clone size: -; J gene: TRBJ2-3; CDR3 protein: CASSNYQGSTDTQYF; CDR3 DNA: TGTGCCAGCTCGAATTACCAGGGGAGCACAGATACGCAGTATTTT
V gene: TRBV19; D gene: -; clone size: -; J gene: TRBJ1-5; CDR3 protein: CASSQGNRDQPQHF; CDR3 DNA: TGTGCCAGCTCCCAGGGAAACCGGGATCAGCCCCAGCATTTT
V gene: TRBV3-1/TRBV3-2; D gene: TRBD1; clone size: -; J gene: TRBJ1-1; CDR3 protein: CASSFQGASEAFF; CDR3 DNA: TGTGCCAGCAGCTTTCAGGGGGCGTCGGAAGCTTTCTTT
V gene: TRBV10-3; D gene: -; clone size: once; J gene: TRBJ2-5; CDR3 protein: CAIRMDRQGVTQYF; CDR3 DNA: TGTGCCATCAGAATGGACCGACAAGGGGTGACCCAGTACTTC
V gene: TRBV18; D gene: TRBD1; clone size: -; J gene: TRBJ1-1; CDR3 protein: CASSPPGQGDTEAFF; CDR3 DNA: TGTGCCAGCTCACCACCGGGACAGGGGGACACTGAAGCTTTCTTT
V gene: TRBV7-2; D gene: -; clone size: -; J gene: TRBJ2-1; CDR3 protein: CASSLAISGSSYNEQFF; CDR3 DNA: TGTGCCAGCAGCTTAGCTATCTCAGGAAGCTCCTACAATGAGCAGTTCTTC
V gene: TRBV12-5; D gene: TRBD1; clone size: few; J gene: TRBJ1-5; CDR3 protein: CASGLVLSTDRLNQPQHF; CDR3 DNA: TGTGCTAGTGGTTTGGTCCTATCAACGGACAGGCTGAATCAGCCCCAGCATTTT
V gene: TRBV3-1/TRBV3-2; D gene: -; clone size: few; J gene: TRBJ2-5; CDR3 protein: CASSQGRTSKETQYF; CDR3 DNA: TGTGCCAGCAGCCAAGGGAGGACTTCGAAAGAGACCCAGTACTTC
V gene: TRBV3-1/TRBV3-2; D gene: TRBD2; clone size: -; J gene: TRBJ2-5; CDR3 protein: CASSGTSGLQETQYF; CDR3 DNA: TGTGCCAGCAGTGGGACTAGCGGCCTCCAAGAGACCCAGTACTTC
V gene: TRBV7-9; D gene: -; clone size: -; J gene: TRBJ2-7; CDR3 protein: CASSPLGLTYEQYF; CDR3 DNA: TGTGCCAGCAGCCCTCTGGGACTGACCTACGAGCAGTACTTC
V gene: TRBV9; D gene: TRBD1; clone size: -; J gene: TRBJ1-1; CDR3 protein: CASSGGGRAGAEQGQAEAFF; CDR3 DNA: TGTGCCAGCAGCGGTGGCGGGAGGGCAGGGGCCGAACAAGGACAGGCTGAAGCTTTCTTT
V gene: TRBV7-2; D gene: TRBD2; clone size: -; J gene: TRBJ2-7; CDR3 protein: CASSFRLAGDRYEQYF; CDR3 DNA: TGTGCCAGCAGCTTTAGACTAGCGGGAGATCGGTACGAGCAGTACTTC